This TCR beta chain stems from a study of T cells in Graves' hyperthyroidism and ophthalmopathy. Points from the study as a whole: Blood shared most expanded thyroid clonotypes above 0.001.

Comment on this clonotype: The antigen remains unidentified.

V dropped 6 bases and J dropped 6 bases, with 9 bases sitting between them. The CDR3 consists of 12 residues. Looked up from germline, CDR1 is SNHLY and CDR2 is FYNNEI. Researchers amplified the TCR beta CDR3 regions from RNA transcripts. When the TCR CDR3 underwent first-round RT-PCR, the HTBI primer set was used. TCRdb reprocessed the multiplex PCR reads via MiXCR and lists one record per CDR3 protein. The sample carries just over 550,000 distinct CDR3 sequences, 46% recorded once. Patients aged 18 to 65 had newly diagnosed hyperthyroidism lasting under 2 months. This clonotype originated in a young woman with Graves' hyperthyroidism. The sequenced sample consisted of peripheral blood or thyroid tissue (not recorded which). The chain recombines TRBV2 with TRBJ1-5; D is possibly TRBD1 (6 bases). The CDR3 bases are TGTGCCAGCAGCAGGGGAACTCAGCCCCAGCATTTT. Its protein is CASSRGTQPQHF.